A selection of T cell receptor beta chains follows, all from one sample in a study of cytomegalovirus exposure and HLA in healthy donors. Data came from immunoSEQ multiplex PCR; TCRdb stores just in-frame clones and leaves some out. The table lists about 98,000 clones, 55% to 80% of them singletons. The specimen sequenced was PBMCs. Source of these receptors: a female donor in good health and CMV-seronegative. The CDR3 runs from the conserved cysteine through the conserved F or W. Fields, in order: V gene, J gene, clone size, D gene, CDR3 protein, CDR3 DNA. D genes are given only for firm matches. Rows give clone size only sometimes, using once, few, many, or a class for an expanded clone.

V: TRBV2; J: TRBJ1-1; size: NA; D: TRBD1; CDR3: CASSEGDRGPPF; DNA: TGTGCCAGCAGTGAAGGTGACAGGGGGCCACCTTTT
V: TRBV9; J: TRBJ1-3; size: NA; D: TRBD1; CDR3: CASSVAGQLSGNTIYF; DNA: TGTGCCAGCAGCGTAGCGGGACAGCTCTCTGGAAACACCATATATTTT
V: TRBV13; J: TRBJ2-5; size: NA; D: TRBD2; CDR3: CASSRRLAGKQETQYF; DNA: TGTGCCAGCAGCCGCCGCCTAGCGGGGAAGCAAGAGACCCAGTACTTC
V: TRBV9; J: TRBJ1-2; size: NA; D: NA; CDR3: CASGPGQAVVGYTF; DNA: TGTGCCAGCGGACCGGGCCAAGCGGTGGTTGGCTACACCTTC
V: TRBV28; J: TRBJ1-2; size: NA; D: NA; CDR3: CASSFDMYGYTF; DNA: TGTGCCAGCAGTTTCGACATGTATGGCTACACCTTC
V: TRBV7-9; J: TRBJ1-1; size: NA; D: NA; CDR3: CASSLQGYTEAFF; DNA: TGTGCCAGCAGCTTACAGGGGTACACTGAAGCTTTCTTT
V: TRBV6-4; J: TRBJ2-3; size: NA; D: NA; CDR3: CASSDSGRGHHTDTQYF; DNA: TGTGCCAGCAGTGACTCGGGAAGGGGACACCACACAGATACGCAGTATTTT
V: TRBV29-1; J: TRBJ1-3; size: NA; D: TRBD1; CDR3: CSVGDSLGNTIYF; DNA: TGCAGCGTTGGGGACAGTCTTGGAAACACCATATATTTT
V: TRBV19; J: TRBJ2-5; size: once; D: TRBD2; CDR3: CASSTLDSGGRETQYF; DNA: TGTGCCAGTAGTACCCTCGATAGCGGGGGGCGAGAGACCCAGTACTTC
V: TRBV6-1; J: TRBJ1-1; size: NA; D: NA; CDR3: CASSRQYTEAFF; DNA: TGTGCCAGCAGTCGTCAGTACACTGAAGCTTTCTTT
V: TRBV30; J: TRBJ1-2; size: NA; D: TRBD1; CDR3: CAWSKGQGSSGYTF; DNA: TGTGCCTGGAGCAAGGGACAGGGAAGCTCTGGCTACACCTTC
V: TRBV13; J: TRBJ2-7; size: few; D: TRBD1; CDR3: CASSPGTVTYEQYF; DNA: TGTGCCAGCAGCCCCGGGACAGTTACCTACGAGCAGTACTTC
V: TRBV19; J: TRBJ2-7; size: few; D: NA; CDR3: CASSMSRDTYEQYF; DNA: TGTGCCAGTAGTATGTCCCGGGACACCTACGAGCAGTACTTC
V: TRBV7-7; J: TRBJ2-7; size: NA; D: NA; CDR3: CASSLEYSYEQYF; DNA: TGTGCTAGCAGCTTAGAATACAGCTACGAGCAGTACTTC
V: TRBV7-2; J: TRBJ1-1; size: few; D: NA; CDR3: CASSPMWNTEAFF; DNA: TGTGCCAGCAGCCCCATGTGGAACACTGAAGCTTTCTTT
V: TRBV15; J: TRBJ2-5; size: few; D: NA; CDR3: CATSRQTLVVETQYF; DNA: TGTGCCACCAGCCGACAGACTCTAGTTGTTGAGACCCAGTACTTC
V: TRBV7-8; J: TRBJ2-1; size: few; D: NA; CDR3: CASSFRGRSQGEQFF; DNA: TGTGCCAGCAGCTTCAGGGGTCGGTCACAAGGTGAGCAGTTCTTC
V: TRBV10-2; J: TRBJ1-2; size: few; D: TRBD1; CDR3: CASSEFRRDREGGYTF; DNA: TGCGCCAGCAGTGAGTTTCGTAGGGACAGGGAGGGCGGCTACACCTTC
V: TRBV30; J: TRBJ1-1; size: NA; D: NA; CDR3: CAWSVLLNTEAFF; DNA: TGTGCCTGGAGTGTACTGCTGAACACTGAAGCTTTCTTT
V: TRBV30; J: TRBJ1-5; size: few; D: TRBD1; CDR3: CAWNSPGQGNQPQHF; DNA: TGTGCCTGGAACTCGCCGGGACAGGGGAATCAGCCCCAGCATTTT
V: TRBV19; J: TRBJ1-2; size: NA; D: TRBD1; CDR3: CASTDRGSSFNYGYTF; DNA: TGTGCCAGCACGGACAGGGGGTCGTCCTTTAACTATGGCTACACCTTC
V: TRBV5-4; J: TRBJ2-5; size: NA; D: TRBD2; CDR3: CASSLQSGVQETQYF; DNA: TGTGCCAGCAGCCTCCAGAGCGGGGTACAAGAGACCCAGTACTTC
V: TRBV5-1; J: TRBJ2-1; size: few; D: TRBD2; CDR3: CASSLAFGGSYNEQFF; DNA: TGCGCCAGCAGCTTGGCGTTCGGGGGGTCCTACAATGAGCAGTTCTTC
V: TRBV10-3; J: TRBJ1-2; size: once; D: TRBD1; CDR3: CAISFSGTGDGYTF; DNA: TGTGCCATCAGTTTCTCCGGGACAGGGGATGGCTACACCTTC
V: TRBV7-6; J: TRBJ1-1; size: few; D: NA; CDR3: CASSLGQNTEAFF; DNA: TGTGCCAGCAGCTTAGGACAGAACACTGAAGCTTTCTTT
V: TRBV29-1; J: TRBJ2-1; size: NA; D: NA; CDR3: CSVKRGGSYNEQFF; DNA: TGCAGCGTCAAAAGGGGGGGCTCCTACAATGAGCAGTTCTTC
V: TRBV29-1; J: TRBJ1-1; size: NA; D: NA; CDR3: CSPGGNTEAFF; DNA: TGCAGCCCGGGGGGAAACACTGAAGCTTTCTTT
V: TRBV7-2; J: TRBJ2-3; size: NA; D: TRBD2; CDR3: CASSFSGGTDTQYF; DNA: TGTGCCAGCAGCTTTAGCGGGGGCACAGATACGCAGTATTTT
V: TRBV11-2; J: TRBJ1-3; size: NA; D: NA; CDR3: CASSLAGTFGNTIYF; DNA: TGTGCCAGCAGCTTAGCGGGGACATTTGGAAACACCATATATTTT
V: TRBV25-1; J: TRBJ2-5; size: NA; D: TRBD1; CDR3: CASSATGAQETQYF; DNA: TGTGCCAGCAGTGCGACAGGGGCCCAAGAGACCCAGTACTTC
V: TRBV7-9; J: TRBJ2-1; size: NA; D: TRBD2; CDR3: CASTSGLAGPNGEQFF; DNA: TGTGCCAGCACCAGCGGGCTAGCGGGGCCCAATGGGGAGCAGTTCTTC
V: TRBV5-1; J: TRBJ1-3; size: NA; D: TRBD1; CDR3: CASSPQGPSSGNTIYF; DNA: TGCGCCAGCAGTCCACAGGGGCCGAGCTCTGGAAACACCATATATTTT
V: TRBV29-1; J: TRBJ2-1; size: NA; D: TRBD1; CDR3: CSVEFGDRGNNEQFF; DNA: TGCAGCGTTGAATTTGGGGACAGGGGTAACAATGAGCAGTTCTTC
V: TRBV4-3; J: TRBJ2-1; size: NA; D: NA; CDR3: CASSQVGLAGNEQFF; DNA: TGCGCCAGCAGCCAAGTGGGCCTAGCTGGCAATGAGCAGTTCTTC
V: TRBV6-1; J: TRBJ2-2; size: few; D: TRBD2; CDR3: CASSELADTGELFF; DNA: TGTGCCAGCAGTGAACTAGCGGACACCGGGGAGCTGTTTTTT
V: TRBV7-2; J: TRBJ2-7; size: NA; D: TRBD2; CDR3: CASSLGGLAGEQYF; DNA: TGTGCCAGCAGCTTAGGGGGACTAGCGGGGGAACAGTACTTC
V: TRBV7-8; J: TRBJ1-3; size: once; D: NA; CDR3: CASSLQVYSGNTIYF; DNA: TGTGCCAGCAGCCTACAGGTTTACTCTGGAAACACCATATATTTT
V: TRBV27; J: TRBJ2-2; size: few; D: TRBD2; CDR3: CASSQGTSGGAGTGELFF; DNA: TGTGCCAGCAGTCAAGGGACTAGCGGGGGGGCAGGCACCGGGGAGCTGTTTTTT
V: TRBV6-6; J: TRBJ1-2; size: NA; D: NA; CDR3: CASSSGGDYGYTF; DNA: TGTGCCAGCAGTTCGGGGGGGGACTATGGCTACACCTTC
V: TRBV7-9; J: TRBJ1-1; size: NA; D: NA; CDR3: CASSLVAPMNTEAFF; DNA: TGTGCCAGCAGCTTAGTAGCCCCCATGAACACTGAAGCTTTCTTT
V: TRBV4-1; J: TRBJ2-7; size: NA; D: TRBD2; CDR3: CASSQGLGLAGEQYF; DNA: TGCGCCAGCAGCCAAGGGTTAGGACTAGCGGGCGAGCAGTACTTC
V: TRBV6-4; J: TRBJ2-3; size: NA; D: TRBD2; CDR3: CASSGTSEPTDTQYF; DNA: TGTGCCAGCAGTGGGACTAGCGAACCCACAGATACGCAGTATTTT
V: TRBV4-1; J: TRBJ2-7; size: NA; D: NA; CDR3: CASSQEEGAAYEQYF; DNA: TGCGCCAGCAGCCAAGAAGAGGGCGCTGCCTACGAGCAGTACTTC
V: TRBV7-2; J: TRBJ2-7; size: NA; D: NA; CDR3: CASSLLRGRYEQYF; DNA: TGTGCCAGCAGCTTGCTGCGGGGGCGTTACGAGCAGTACTTC
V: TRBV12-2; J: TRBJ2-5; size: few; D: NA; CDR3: CASRLNRSRQGQETQYF; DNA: TGTGCAAGTCGCTTAAACCGGTCTCGACAGGGCCAAGAGACCCAGTACTTC
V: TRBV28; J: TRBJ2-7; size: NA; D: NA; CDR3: CASTNPTAGEQYF; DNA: TGTGCCAGCACCAACCCCACCGCGGGGGAGCAGTACTTC
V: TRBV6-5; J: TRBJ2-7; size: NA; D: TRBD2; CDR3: CASRSSSGRTYEQYF; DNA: TGTGCCAGCAGGTCTTCTAGCGGGAGGACCTACGAGCAGTACTTC
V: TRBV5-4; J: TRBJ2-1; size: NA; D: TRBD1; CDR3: CASSSVYRGYNEQFF; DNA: TGTGCCAGCAGCTCCGTCTACAGGGGTTACAATGAGCAGTTCTTC
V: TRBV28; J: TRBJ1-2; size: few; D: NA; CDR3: CASSAPLSYPDGYTF; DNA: TGTGCCAGCAGCGCCCCCCTTAGTTATCCGGATGGCTACACCTTC
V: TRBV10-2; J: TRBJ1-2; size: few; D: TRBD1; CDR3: CASSDRGVGYYGYTF; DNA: TGCGCCAGCTCCGACAGGGGAGTGGGCTACTATGGCTACACCTTC